Detailed here is one TCR beta chain. Its cognate antigen is unknown. The CDR3 runs to 14 residues. Germline V CDR1 and CDR2: SQVTM, ANQGSEA. V dropped 4 bases and J dropped 4 bases, with 13 bases sitting between them. The method was immunoSEQ multiplex PCR; TCRdb's version includes in-frame clones alone and lacks a portion of them. This table holds 150,000 to 200,000 clones, roughly nine tenths found once. The record originates from a study of T cell responses to AZD1222 COVID-19 vaccine. General study points: The donor cohort was predominantly white British with a female majority, and clonal diversity may have been underestimated. Recipients of AZD1222 seropositive at baseline numbered only 5 or 6. Spike regions recognized by vaccine-associated CD4 TCRs spanned the protein, led by 160-218 and 743-854.

The sequence was collected from an adult in good health. Sample: peripheral blood, taken on day 0 of AZD1222 vaccination. The chain couples TRBV29-1 to TRBJ1-4, with no clear D. CDR3 coding DNA: TGCAGCGTTGGGAAGGGTCGAAATAATGAAAAACTGTTTTTT. Translating it yields CSVGKGRNNEKLFF.